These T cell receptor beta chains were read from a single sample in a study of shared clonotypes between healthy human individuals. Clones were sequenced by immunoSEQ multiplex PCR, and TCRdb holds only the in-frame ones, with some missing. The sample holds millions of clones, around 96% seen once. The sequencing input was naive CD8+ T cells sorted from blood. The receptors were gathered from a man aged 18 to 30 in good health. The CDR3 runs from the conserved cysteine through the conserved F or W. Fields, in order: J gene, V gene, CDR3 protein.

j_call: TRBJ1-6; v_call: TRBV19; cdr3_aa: CASSMGAFPPGSPLHF
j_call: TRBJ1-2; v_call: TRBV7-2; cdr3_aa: CASSLDGTGPQNYGYTF
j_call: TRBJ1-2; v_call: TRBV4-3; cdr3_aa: CASSQDLYYGYTF
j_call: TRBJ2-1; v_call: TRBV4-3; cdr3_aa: CASSPGTGHNEQFF
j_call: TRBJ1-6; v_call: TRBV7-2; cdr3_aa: CASSLLGQGYSPLHF
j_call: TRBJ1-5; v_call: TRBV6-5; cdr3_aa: CASSQGGYGQPQHF
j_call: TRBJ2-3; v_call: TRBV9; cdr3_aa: CASSTSADTQYF
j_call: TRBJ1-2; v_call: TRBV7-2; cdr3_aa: CANPPREEYGYTF
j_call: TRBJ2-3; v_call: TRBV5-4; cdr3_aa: CASSPPAGTYSTDTQYF
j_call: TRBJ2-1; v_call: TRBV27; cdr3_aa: CASSPHQGTRSYNEQFF
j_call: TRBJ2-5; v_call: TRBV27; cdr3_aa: CASSFLAGGTQETQYF
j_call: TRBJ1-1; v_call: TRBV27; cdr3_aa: CASSLQVGNTEAFF
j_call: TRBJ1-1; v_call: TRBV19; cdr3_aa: CASSIFQGNTEAFF
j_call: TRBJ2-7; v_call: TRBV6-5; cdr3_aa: CASSQSGSYEQYF
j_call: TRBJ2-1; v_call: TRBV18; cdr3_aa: CASSAGTSGLNEQFF
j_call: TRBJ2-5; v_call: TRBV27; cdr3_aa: CASSSSVGIQETQYF
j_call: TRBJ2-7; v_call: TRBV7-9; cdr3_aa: CASSFYTGGSDEQYF
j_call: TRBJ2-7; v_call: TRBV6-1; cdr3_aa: CASSLTESYEQYF
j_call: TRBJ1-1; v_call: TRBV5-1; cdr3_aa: CASSLELLTEAFF
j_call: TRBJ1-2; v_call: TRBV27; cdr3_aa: CASSLFRGGYGYTF
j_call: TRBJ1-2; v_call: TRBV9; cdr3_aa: CASATYNGYTF
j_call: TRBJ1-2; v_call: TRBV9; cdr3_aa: CASFDYGYTF
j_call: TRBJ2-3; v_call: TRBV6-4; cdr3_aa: CASSDGLTDTQYF
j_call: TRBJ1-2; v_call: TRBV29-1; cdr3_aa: CSVEDGEGYTF
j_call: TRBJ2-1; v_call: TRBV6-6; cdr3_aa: CASTGVYNEQFF
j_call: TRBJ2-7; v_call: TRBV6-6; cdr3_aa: CASSYMADGSYEQYF
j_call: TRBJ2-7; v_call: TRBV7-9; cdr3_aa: CASSLPGLSSYEQYF
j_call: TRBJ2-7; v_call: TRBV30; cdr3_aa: CAWKLVDSSYEQYF
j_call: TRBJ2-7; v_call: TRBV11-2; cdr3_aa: CASSSSWGVGEQYF
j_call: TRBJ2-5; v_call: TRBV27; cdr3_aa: CASSSSSGVGTATQYF
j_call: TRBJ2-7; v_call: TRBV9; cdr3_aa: CASSVGAGSYEQYF
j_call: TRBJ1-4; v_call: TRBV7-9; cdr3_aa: CASSLSGPTNEKLFF
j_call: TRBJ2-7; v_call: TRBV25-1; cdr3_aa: CASSSGPRGSYEQYF
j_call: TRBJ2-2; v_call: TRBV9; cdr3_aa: CASSPRRTGGGTGELFF
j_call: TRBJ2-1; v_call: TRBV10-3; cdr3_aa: CAISGEGTGVGEQFF
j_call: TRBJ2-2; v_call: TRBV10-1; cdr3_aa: CASSEGADTGELFF
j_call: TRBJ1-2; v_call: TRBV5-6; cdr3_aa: CASSFPQAYGYTF
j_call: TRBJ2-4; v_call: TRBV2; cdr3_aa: CASSQNIQYF
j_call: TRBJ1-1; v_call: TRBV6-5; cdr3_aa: CASSYSNTEAFF
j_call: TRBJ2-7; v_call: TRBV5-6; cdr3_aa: CASSWTTGEQYF
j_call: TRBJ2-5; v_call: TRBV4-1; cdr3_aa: CASAREGGMGKETQYF
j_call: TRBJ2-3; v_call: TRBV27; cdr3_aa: CASSFSHGTDTQYF
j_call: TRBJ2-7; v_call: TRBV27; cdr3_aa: CASSPRQGAYEQYF
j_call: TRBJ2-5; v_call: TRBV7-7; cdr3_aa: CASSRDGGTELVRETQYF
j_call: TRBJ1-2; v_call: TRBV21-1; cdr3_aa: CASSYTFFREHHGYTF
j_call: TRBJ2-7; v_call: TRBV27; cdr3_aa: CASRPGQTGEQYF
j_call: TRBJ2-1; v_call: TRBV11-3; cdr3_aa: CASSLEQNNEQFF
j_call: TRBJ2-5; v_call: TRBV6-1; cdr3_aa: CASSEPGTGPDETQYF
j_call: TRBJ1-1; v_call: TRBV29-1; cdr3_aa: CSVQLIEGNTEAFF
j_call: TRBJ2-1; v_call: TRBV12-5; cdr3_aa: CGVTYNEQFF